This T cell receptor (beta chain) was identified in a study of T cell changes during pregnancy in multiple sclerosis. The germline V gene encodes CDR1 SGHTA and CDR2 FQGTGA. The trim removed 5 bases at V and 4 bases at J, leaving 8 bases unmatched. The CDR3 spans 15 residues. Repertoires were generated with immunoSEQ multiplex PCR, while TCRdb's copy carries only in-frame clones and drops some. The sample includes under 45,000 clones, approximately 94% of them seen just once. The input for sequencing was CD4+ T cells from peripheral blood mononuclear cells, taken in the third trimester of pregnancy. This clonotype was obtained from a female donor with multiple sclerosis, enrolled in a pregnancy study. The chain carries TRBV7-3 and TRBJ2-3; 8 bases match TRBD2. The CDR3 sequence is CASSPIAGKADTQYF. The CDR3 region has the DNA TGTGCCAGCAGCCCAATAGCGGGGAAGGCAGATACGCAGTATTTT.